This T cell receptor (beta chain) was found in a study of beta chain features in type 1 diabetes. Findings and limits, study-wide: Shortening of TCRB CDR3s, moderate but significant, appeared in all four CD4+ subsets of Type 1 diabetes patients.

Reverse transcribing all isolated RNA meant expressed TCRB transcripts were sequenced. Sequencing used immunoSEQ multiplex PCR; TCRdb keeps in-frame clones, though not all of them. The sample carries approximately 15,000 clones, roughly 44% recorded once. Between the trimmed V and J ends, which lost 6 bases and 3 bases, there was a span of 20 bases. The CDR3 length is 16 residues. Looked up from germline, CDR1 is MNHNY and CDR2 is SVGAGI (reference sequence). For this clone: Its antigen is still unknown.

Sequenced sample: stem cell memory CD4+ T cells from blood. This clonotype was obtained from a woman in her forties in good health. The rearrangement uses TRBV6-6 and TRBJ2-5, with a possible D match to TRBD1 (7 bases). The DNA of the CDR3 is TGTGCCAGCAGCCAAAGGGGCAGGGGGGAGGAAGAGACCCAGTACTTC. This sequence encodes CASSQRGRGEEETQYF.